This paragraph covers one T cell receptor (beta chain) sequence. The antigen remains unidentified. These data originate in a study of beta chain features in type 1 diabetes. Study-level background: The patients were much like the healthy donors in age, gender and cell yields. Findings of the study overall: Shortening that was moderate but significant affected the TCRB CDR3s of Type 1 diabetes patients in all four CD4+ subsets.

Expressed TCRB transcripts were sequenced after all isolated RNA was converted to cDNA. Naive, central memory and regulatory T cell samples produced a mean of about 3.5 million reads. Using immunoSEQ multiplex PCR, the repertoire was profiled, and TCRdb retains in-frame clones only, with some absent. The sample lists more than 50,000 clones, roughly three fifths occurring once. The CDR3 sequence is 17 residues long. Between the trimmed V and J ends, which lost 4 bases and 0 bases, there was a span of 18 bases. Germline CDR1 and CDR2: SGHRS and YFSETQ. By way of CD45RO/CCR7/CD25/CD127/CD95/CD27, the CD4+ regulatory, stem cell-like memory, central memory and naive cells were sorted.

The sequenced sample consisted of Tregs from blood. This receptor was obtained from a woman younger than 35 in good health. The rearrangement uses TRBV5-1 and TRBJ2-3, with a possible D match to TRBD2 (5 bases). DNA for the CDR3: TGCGCCAGCAGCGAAAGCGGATGGGTCCCTAGCACAGATACGCAGTATTTT. Translating it yields CASSESGWVPSTDTQYF.